Included here is one TCR beta chain sequence, with context. Profiling relied on immunoSEQ multiplex PCR, and the TCRdb table lists in-frame clones only, not all of them. The data hold tens of thousands of clones, with about four fifths observed a single time. This sample is part of a study of blood T cell repertoires in COVID-19. Across the study: Nucleic acid was either cDNA or gDNA, and it came from T cells, B-cell-depleted T cells, or PBMCs.

CDR1 is MDHEN and CDR2 is SYDVKM in the germline V gene. V trimming: 10 bases; J trimming: 2 bases; junction bases outside the gene matches: 8. The CDR3 totals 13 residues. This sequence joins TRBV28 and TRBJ2-7; 7 positions match TRBD2. The source material was peripheral blood. This sequence was found in a man aged 60 to 69 with acute or convalescent COVID-19. CDR3 nucleotide sequence: TGTGCCAACTGGGGGGGGTGGGCCTACGAGCAGTACTTC. Translation: CANWGGWAYEQYF.